This T cell receptor (beta chain) was documented in a study of T cells in localized non-small cell lung cancer. CDR1 SGDLS and CDR2 YYNGEE come from the germline V gene. J gave up 0 bases and V 0 bases, and 5 bases lay outside the gene matches. The CDR3 sequence is 17 residues long. Sequencing used immunoSEQ multiplex PCR; TCRdb keeps in-frame clones, though not all of them. The table has about 70,000 clones, around 85% seen once. Notes on this clone: Its specificity is unknown.

Whole-study findings and limits: Paired adjacent lung recovered a median about 60 of the top 100 tumor clones. Increased T cell density in blood showed an association with longer overall survival.

The receptor comes from a male donor at least 60 years old with stage III squamous cell lung carcinoma. The chain is built from TRBV9 and TRBJ2-3, with 9 bases matching TRBD2. Source: peripheral blood, taken before any cancer treatment. CDR3 residues: CASSVGASGVSTDTQYF. In nucleotides, the CDR3 is TGTGCCAGCAGCGTAGGGGCTAGCGGGGTTAGCACAGATACGCAGTATTTT.